Sequencing of this T cell receptor beta chain was carried out in a study of cytomegalovirus exposure and HLA in healthy donors. Findings and limits, study-wide: In all likelihood, a cluster of highly shared sequence variants was a sequencing artifact.

Primers included in the PCR were 60 Vbeta and 13 Jbeta primers. Assay: immunoSEQ multiplex PCR; the TCRdb copy retains only in-frame clones and omits some. The table shows under 250,000 clones, with 65% to 80% occurring only once. Remarks on this clone: What it recognizes is unknown.

Trimming stripped 6 bases from V and 1 base from J, with 15 bases between. The germline CDR1 and CDR2 sequences are MNHEY and SMNVEV (reference sequence). The CDR3 consists of 15 residues. Material: PBMCs. This sequence originates from a man aged 50-59 years in good health and CMV-seronegative. This chain joins TRBV27 and TRBJ1-1; D is possibly TRBD1 (6 bases). The CDR3 here is CASSLLLGQNTEAFF. CDR3 nucleotide sequence: TGTGCCAGCAGCCTTTTGCTGGGACAGAACACTGAAGCTTTCTTT.